Included here is one TCR beta chain sequence, with context. This record comes from a study of molecular identifiers for immune sequencing clone quantification. Each CDR3 protein is one row after TCRdb ran MiXCR on the PCR reads. Among approximately 680,000 distinct CDR3 sequences listed, 25% were seen once. The CDR3 has 14 amino acids. The germline gives CDR1 MGHRA, CDR2 YSYEKL. V dropped 4 bases and J dropped 7 bases, with 17 bases sitting between them. The sequence was collected from a human donor in good health. Some libraries in this study had Jurkat cell RNA spiked in. This sequence joins TRBV4-1 and TRBJ2-7, with D perhaps TRBD1 (6 bases). The sample was naive CD8+ T cells from blood, with Jurkat cell RNA spiked in. Subset specified: FACS-sorted CD8+CD4-CCR7+CD45RA+ naive T cells. CDR3 in amino acids: CASSREPRGEEQYF. The CDR3 region has the DNA TGCGCCAGCAGCCGCGAACCCAGGGGTGAAGAGCAGTACTTC.